This T cell receptor (beta chain) stems from a study of blood T cell repertoires in COVID-19. Study-wide context: Nucleic acid was either cDNA or gDNA, and it came from T cells, B-cell-depleted T cells, or PBMCs.

Original data processing: Scientists estimated how many nucleated cells there were by amplifying reference gene primers. Only in-frame clones appear in the TCRdb table, and some are missing; sequencing was by immunoSEQ multiplex PCR. V, J and clone size reflect that table, while D and trimming were determined from the DNA. The table records 70,000 to 80,000 clones, about 85% of them present only once. Germline CDR1 is MRHNA and CDR2 is SNTAGT. The CDR3 sequence is 15 residues long. V was cut by 2 bases and J by 6 bases, with 13 bases left in between. Sample: peripheral blood. This chain joins TRBV6-4 and TRBJ2-2; D may be TRBD2 (7 bases). This receptor was taken from an elderly woman with active or convalescent COVID-19. The chain's CDR3 is CASSDGGARPGELFF. Here the CDR3 DNA reads TGTGCCAGCAGTGACGGGGGGGCTCGGCCCGGGGAGCTGTTTTTT.